This T cell receptor (beta chain) appears in the sequencing data of a study of PD-L1 blockade in urothelial cancer (dated by TCRdb to 2017 to 2019). Context from the whole study: Therapy was started around 2014 for all patients, and atezolizumab 1,200 mg was administered intravenously every 3 weeks. About 90% of the roughly 29 patients were males with bladder-origin urothelial cancer, and about 60% of the roughly 29 reported a prior smoking history. Patients had an ECOG performance status of 0 or 1 and had received between 0 and 3 prior chemotherapy regimens. Blood samples were analyzed at 3 weeks after treatment start (second dose) and at 6 weeks after treatment start. Blood samples yielded a median of roughly 140,000 T cells and more than 80,000 unique TCRs, with median clonality 0.080. An exploratory multi-omic analysis was conducted of the somatic, immune and clinical correlates of response to PD-L1 blockade with atezolizumab in urothelial cancer. TCR sequencing covered pretreatment tumor samples and matched, serially collected peripheral blood taken before and after atezolizumab treatment. Progression-free survival longer than 6 months counted as durable clinical benefit, and TCR features were additionally tested against both progression-free and overall survival. In the same patients, whole exome sequencing and RNA sequencing of pretreatment tumors were performed in addition to TCR sequencing. Nine patients reached durable clinical benefit, while some 21 patients did not. Some 29 patients had pretreatment blood TCR-seq, about 24 had at least one posttreatment blood collection, and about 24 had tumor TCR-seq. Summary of the overall study and its limitations: Among patients with durable benefit, tumor-associated TCR clones showed greater expansion in peripheral blood 3 weeks after treatment started (n ≈ 24, p = 0.022). Because the sample size was small (n of about 29) and many exploratory analyses were performed, the results are intended to be hypothesis-generating. Improved progression-free and overall survival was associated with having pretreatment peripheral blood TCR clonality below the median.

The germline V gene sets CDR1 to SNHLY and CDR2 to FYNNEI. After removal of 11 bases from V and 7 bases from J, the junction retains 8 bases not matched to a gene. Its CDR3 holds 13 amino acids, cysteine through phenylalanine. Of the read, only the CDR3 DNA is kept; its 39 bases are in frame from base 1. The label giving this sample's time point can be read as: pretreatment peripheral blood. The cohort comprised approximately 30 patients with locally advanced or metastatic urothelial carcinoma treated at Memorial Sloan Kettering on a trial protocol. Peripheral blood mononuclear cells were collected pretreatment and during treatment, with between 1 and 8 total time points obtained per patient. The Qiagen DNeasy Blood extraction kit was used to purify genomic DNA from total PBMCs and tumor samples. PBMCs were collected pretreatment and during treatment, and were isolated and stored as previously described.

Synthetic TCR analog templates were spiked into each PCR to estimate absolute template abundance from read counts. Using the immunoSEQ assay, TCRbeta CDR3 regions were amplified from genomic DNA with bias-controlled V and J gene primers. Sequencing of rearranged TCRbeta segments was performed at approximately 20X coverage. Turning to the authors' computational methods: Clustering was used to correct sequencing errors, and CDR3s were annotated against IMGT to assign V, D and J genes. Downstream analyses used only productive TCRbeta rearrangements and left out out-of-frame or stop-codon sequences. Clonality was calculated as one minus the Shannon entropy normalized by the log of the number of unique productive sequences. Fisher's exact test with Benjamini-Hochberg correction, at a threshold of adjusted p below 0.01, was used to find clones that differed between time points or between blood and tumor. TCRdb provides this immuneACCESS table in a form limited to in-frame rearrangements. Some clones are lacking; in checked studies, under half of them reflect an unresolved V gene, and why the rest are absent is not known. The DNA gave D and trimming, while V, J and clone size come from that table. The sample includes over 35,000 clones, with about 85% observed a single time. Jointly, the top ten make up approximately 14% of the sample.

Comments on this clone: Its antigen is not yet known. Base qualities are not provided; no much larger clone lies one nucleotide away.

The clonotype was recovered from an elderly man with urothelial cancer. The material was PBMCs, obtained around atezolizumab (anti-PD-L1) treatment. Recombination connected TRBV2 to TRBJ2-5, with TRBD1 matching 12 junction bases. The DNA is as follows: TGTGCCGGGGGGGGACAGGGGGCTTTGACCCAGTACTTC. Its amino acids are CAGGGQGALTQYF.